This TCR beta chain was sequenced during a study of blood T cell repertoires in COVID-19. The overall study: COVID-19 samples, acute and convalescent, were from the United States, Italy and Spain. T cells, B-cell-depleted T cells, or PBMCs supplied cDNA or gDNA.

The CDR3 length is 11 residues. Trimming cost V 5 bases and J 7 bases, with 8 bases left between them. Germline-derived CDR1 and CDR2 are MNHNY and SVGAGI (reference sequence). Profiled with immunoSEQ multiplex PCR; TCRdb holds only in-frame clones, not every one. This sample yields under 250,000 clones, of which around 84% are seen a single time; about 5.1% belongs to the top ten. The rearrangement joins TRBV6-6 to TRBJ1-2; D is ambiguous. The TCR comes from a woman in her sixties who had recovered from COVID-19. The specimen sequenced was peripheral blood. CDR3 bases: TGTGCCAGCAGTCTCGAGGGTGGCTACACCTTC. This sequence encodes CASSLEGGYTF.